These 5 T cell receptor beta chains were sequenced from one sample in a study of T cell responses to AZD1222 COVID-19 vaccine. The assay was immunoSEQ multiplex PCR, and TCRdb's table has in-frame clones only and misses some. The data hold 110,000 to 150,000 clones, with 70% to 90% observed a single time. This sample comprised peripheral blood, obtained on day 0 of AZD1222 vaccination. These receptor sequences come from an adult in good health.

This chain uses TRBV7-3 with TRBJ1-3; 7 bases match TRBD1. Trimming took 0 bases from V and 2 from J; bases not matched to a gene: 7. The CDR3 runs to 17 residues. The V gene's germline CDR1 is SGHTA and CDR2 FQGTGA. DNA of the CDR3: TGTGCCAGCAGCTTAACCCCCCCGGGGACAGCTGGAAACACCATATATTTT. Amino acids: CASSLTPPGTAGNTIYF.

This chain uses TRBV3-1 (or the pseudogene TRBV3-2) with TRBJ1-5; D is unresolved. This CDR3 region has 16 residues. The germline CDR1 and CDR2 sequences are LGHDT and YNNKEL (reference sequence). Trimming shortened V by 3 bases and J by 0 bases, and 12 bases separated the two germline ends. This chain's CDR3 is CASSHSDLYSNQPQHF. Here the CDR3 DNA reads TGTGCCAGCAGCCATTCTGATCTCTATAGCAATCAGCCCCAGCATTTT.

The rearrangement joins TRBV3-1 (or the pseudogene TRBV3-2) to TRBJ2-1; 7 bases match TRBD2. V trimming: 4 bases; J trimming: 8 bases; junction bases outside the gene matches: 8. The germline CDR1 and CDR2 sequences are LGHDT and YNNKEL (reference sequence). CDR3 length: 14 amino acids. Here the CDR3 reads CASSRGREVDEQFF. CDR3 sequence (DNA): TGTGCCAGCAGCCGAGGGAGGGAGGTCGATGAGCAGTTCTTC.

This clone has only one observation. The rearrangement joins TRBV9 to TRBJ2-1; TRBD2 is a possible D gene (6 bases). The germline CDR1 and CDR2 sequences are SGDLS and YYNGEE. The CDR3 covers 15 residues. Trimming removed 4 bases from V and 5 bases from J, with 16 bases in between. This CDR3 is CASSTREWGDNEQFF. CDR3 nucleotides: TGTGCCAGCAGCACACGGGAGTGGGGTGACAATGAGCAGTTCTTC. The full variable domain, completed using reference TRBV9 and TRBJ2-1, is DSGVTQTPKHLITATGQRVTLRCSPRSGDLSVYWYQQSLDQGLQFLIQYYNGEERAKGNILERFSAQQFPDLHSELNLSSLELGDSALYFCASSTREWGDNEQFFGPGTRLTVL.

This clone showed up just once. V is TRBV13 and J is TRBJ1-5, with D maybe TRBD1 (6 bases). The V gene lost 5 bases and the J gene lost 4 bases, with 9 bases spanning the gap. The germline V gene has CDR1 PRHDT and CDR2 FYEKMQ (reference sequence). This CDR3 has 13 amino acids. CDR3 loop: CASSTGQNQPQHF. DNA of the CDR3: TGTGCCAGCAGCACTGGACAGAATCAGCCCCAGCATTTT.